The next 18 T cell receptor beta chains were all read from a single sample in a study of technical replicates of blood from a few donors. Libraries were prepared by immunoSEQ multiplex PCR; TCRdb keeps only in-frame clonotypes and omits some of them. Here the sample spans around 61,000 clones, about 97% being singletons. Input material: T cells isolated from PBMCs. These receptors were obtained from a human donor in good health.

The chain uses TRBV7-6 and TRBJ2-4, with D possibly TRBD1 on 5 matching bases. CDR1 and CDR2 (germline): SGHVS, FNYEAQ. CDR3 length: 15 residues. Trimming left V 0 bases short and J 7 bases short, with 13 bases between. CDR3 bases: TGTGCCAGCAGCTTAGCGCAGGGCATTCGGAACATTCAGTACTTC. This sequence encodes CASSLAQGIRNIQYF.

V usage is TRBV5-1 and J usage is TRBJ1-4; tentative D call: TRBD1 (6 bases). The CDR3 loop spans 18 amino acids. From germline, CDR1 is SGHRS and CDR2 YFSETQ. V lost 4 bases and J 0 bases, leaving 19 bases between the germline ends. This CDR3 reads CASSPGRGGTATNEKLFF. The CDR3 DNA sequence: TGCGCCAGCAGCCCCGGGAGGGGGGGCACCGCAACTAATGAAAAACTGTTTTTT.

The rearrangement links TRBV2 to TRBJ1-5, with a possible D match to TRBD1 (5 bases). This CDR3 is built from 15 residues. V lost 5 bases and J 4 bases, leaving 15 bases between the germline ends. Germline V gene data show CDR1 as SNHLY and CDR2 as FYNNEI. The CDR3 sequence: CASSSQRQSNQPQHF. The CDR3 DNA follows: TGTGCCAGCAGTTCGCAAAGACAGTCTAATCAGCCCCAGCATTTT.

The chain links TRBV7-6 to TRBJ2-7, with D perhaps TRBD1 (5 bases). CDR1 and CDR2 from the germline V gene are SGHVS and FNYEAQ. The CDR3 length is 17 residues. V shed 4 bases and J shed 7 bases, with 26 bases lying between them. The CDR3 loop is CASSSLSPGLDLWEQYF. In DNA, the CDR3 is TGTGCCAGCAGCTCCCTCTCGCCAGGGCTGGATCTTTGGGAGCAGTACTTC.

The genes are TRBV6-1 and TRBJ1-2; TRBD1 matches at 11 bases. Germline V gene sequence: CDR1 MNHNS, CDR2 SASEGT. V lost 4 bases, J lost 4 bases, and 8 bases stayed unmatched. The CDR3 covers 16 residues. The CDR3 DNA is TGTGCCAGCAGTGTGGGGGACAGGGGGATTCGCTATGGCTACACCTTC. Translation gives CASSVGDRGIRYGYTF.

The CDR3 bases are TGTGCCTGGAGTGGGGACAGGAACAATCAGCCCCAGCATTTT. Amino acids: CAWSGDRNNQPQHF. The chain employs TRBV30 and TRBJ1-5, with 8 bases that match TRBD1. Germline CDR1 is GTSNPN and CDR2 is SVGIG (reference sequence). The CDR3 length is 14 residues. V shed 1 base and J 3 bases; nucleotides not matched to a gene: 2.

The genes are TRBV2 and TRBJ2-2, with TRBD1 as a possible D gene (7 bases). The CDR3 spans 15 residues. With 4 bases removed from V and 3 bases from J, the gap between germline ends came to 12 bases. The germline CDR1 and CDR2 sequences are SNHLY and FYNNEI. CDR3 coding DNA: TGTGCCAGCAGTGCGCAGGGGGAGGACACCGGGGAGCTGTTTTTT. Translated, it gives CASSAQGEDTGELFF.

The chain joins TRBV4-1 to TRBJ2-3; D possibly corresponds to TRBD1 (5 bases). Germline lookup yields CDR1 MGHRA and CDR2 YSYEKL. The CDR3 sequence is 16 residues long. V was clipped by 4 bases and J by 0 bases, with 14 bases between them. CDR3 amino acids: CASSLTQGRSTDTQYF. The CDR3 region has the DNA TGCGCCAGCAGCCTAACCCAGGGTAGGAGCACAGATACGCAGTATTTT.

The V call is TRBV7-3, the J call TRBJ1-1; weak D call: TRBD1 (5 bases). V lost 5 bases and J lost 1, with 5 bases in between. This CDR3 comprises 12 residues. Germline assignment: CDR1 SGHTA and CDR2 FQGTGA. CDR3 in amino acids: CASSTGNTEAFF. The CDR3 coding sequence is TGTGCCAGCAGCACAGGGAACACTGAAGCTTTCTTT.

V is TRBV4-1 and J is TRBJ1-1; maybe TRBD1 (6 bases). CDR3 length: 17 residues. The germline V gene has CDR1 MGHRA and CDR2 YSYEKL. With 4 bases removed from V and 0 bases from J, the gap between germline ends came to 18 bases. The CDR3 nucleotides read TGCGCCAGCAGCCCACGTACGGACAGCCGATTGAACACTGAAGCTTTCTTT. Translation: CASSPRTDSRLNTEAFF.

The V gene is TRBV13, the J gene TRBJ1-2, with 8 bases lining up with TRBD1. The CDR3 is 13 amino acids. V trimming: 5 bases; J trimming: 6 bases; junction bases outside the gene matches: 5. The V gene's germline CDR1 is PRHDT and CDR2 FYEKMQ (reference sequence). This chain's CDR3 is CASSETGVDGYTF. The CDR3 DNA reads TGTGCCAGCAGCGAGACAGGGGTAGATGGCTACACCTTC.

The genes are TRBV28 and TRBJ2-5; D perhaps matches TRBD2 (7 bases). CDR3 size: 17 residues. Trimming stripped 6 bases from V and 5 bases from J, with 25 bases between. Germline V CDR1 and CDR2: MDHEN, SYDVKM. CDR3 amino acids: CASSLDPSGGGDETQYF. CDR3 bases: TGTGCCAGCAGCCTCGACCCTAGCGGAGGGGGGGACGAGACCCAGTACTTC.

The CDR3 sequence: CASSSETGYSTDTQYF. Here the CDR3 DNA reads TGCGCCAGCAGCTCGGAAACAGGGTATAGCACAGATACGCAGTATTTT. The genes are TRBV5-1 and TRBJ2-3; tentatively, D is TRBD1 (6 bases). The V end lost 3 bases, the J end lost 0 bases, and 14 bases lay between the germline ends. Germline values: CDR1 SGHRS, CDR2 YFSETQ. This CDR3 spans 16 amino acids.

V and J are TRBV9 and TRBJ1-2; D remains unclear. The V and J ends lost 3 bases and 2 bases respectively, with 5 bases between them. The CDR3 contains 12 residues. The germline CDR1 and CDR2 sequences are SGDLS and YYNGEE. DNA of the CDR3: TGTGCCAGCAGCGCACAGAACTATGGCTACACCTTC. Its protein is CASSAQNYGYTF.

The chain has TRBV27 and TRBJ2-7; 9 nucleotides agree with TRBD2. Germline V gene lookup returns CDR1 MNHEY and CDR2 SMNVEV (reference sequence). CDR3 size: 15 residues. The V and J ends lost 4 bases and 5 bases, in that order; junction bases with no gene match: 9. CDR3 sequence: CASSSPGLASHEQYF. CDR3 nucleotide sequence: TGTGCCAGCAGTTCACCGGGACTAGCTTCCCACGAGCAGTACTTC.

The CDR3, as DNA: TGTGCCAGCAGTTTTGCGGGGGGGAATGGCTACACCTTC. This encodes CASSFAGGNGYTF. The V call is TRBV27, the J call TRBJ1-2, with a tentative D call TRBD1 (5 bases). This CDR3 comprises 13 residues. V gave up 3 bases and J gave up 6 bases, with 11 bases separating them. CDR1 and CDR2 (germline): MNHEY, SMNVEV (reference sequence).

The V and J genes are TRBV7-9 and TRBJ2-3; weak D call: TRBD2 (6 bases). Germline CDR1 SEHNR, CDR2 FQNEAQ (reference sequence). This CDR3 is built from 16 residues. The V and J ends lost 6 bases and 0 bases respectively, with 16 bases between them. CDR3 coding DNA: TGTGCCAGCAGTCCGCCTAGTCGGGAGAGCACAGATACGCAGTATTTT. This gives the protein CASSPPSRESTDTQYF.

The chain employs TRBV5-4 and TRBJ2-7; TRBD2 matches 13 bases. Germline V gene sequence: CDR1 SGHNT, CDR2 YYREEE (reference sequence). The ends lost 4 bases at V and 5 bases at J; junction bases unmatched: 9. This CDR3 is 16 amino acids long. As DNA, the CDR3 is TGTGCCAGCAGCGCTCCGCAGACTAGCGGGAGGAACGAGCAGTACTTC. Its protein product is CASSAPQTSGRNEQYF.